This T cell receptor beta chain derives from a study of shared clonotypes between healthy human individuals. Turning to this clone: Its antigen remains unidentified.

Assay used: immunoSEQ multiplex PCR; TCRdb lists only in-frame clones, some missing. Among over 1.5 million clones listed, approximately 98% were seen once. Study-wide results and limits: Clonotype sharing across donors was expected to vary with sequencing depth.

The V and J ends lost 1 base and 5 bases, in that order; junction bases with no gene match: 7. The CDR3 spans 15 residues. CDR1 and CDR2 from the germline V gene are LGHNA and YSLEER. The receptor's source is a young man in good health. What was sequenced was naive CD4+ T cells sorted from blood. Subset of the sample: CD45RA+ positively selected. The chain joins TRBV4-3 to TRBJ2-7, with 8 positions matching TRBD2. CDR3 coding DNA: TGCGCCAGCAGCCAAGGAAGGGGACTAGTAGACGAGCAGTACTTC. Translating gives CASSQGRGLVDEQYF.